The 23 T cell receptor beta chains listed next were all sequenced from one sample in a study of low-dose radiotherapy and immunotherapy resistance in tumors. Both TCRalpha and TCRbeta chains were reverse transcribed with V-gene-specific primers. TCRs were amplified for roughly 20 PCR cycles with a constant-region primer and V-primer adapter. TCRdb re-called the reads through MiXCR, storing one row per CDR3 protein. The sample lists approximately 7,200 distinct CDR3 sequences; roughly 84% were seen once. These receptors came from a human donor with advanced metastatic prostate, ovarian, gallbladder or colorectal cancer (not recorded which). This table probably holds off-target reads from a library built for another chain.

The CDR3 bases are TGTGCCAGCTCACCACCGGAGGTGGTCCCGATGGCAAATGAGCAGTTCTTC. This sequence encodes CASSPPEVVPMANEQFF. The chain combines TRBV18 with TRBJ2-1, with a tentative D call TRBD2 (5 bases). Germline V gene data show CDR1 as KGHSH and CDR2 as LQKENI. Trimming pared 0 bases from V and 7 bases from J, leaving 19 bases between. The CDR3 is 17 residues long.

The V call is TRBV5-1, the J call TRBJ2-7; D not resolved. Germline CDR1 and CDR2: SGHRS and YFSETQ. The CDR3 sequence is 13 residues long. The germline V and J ends were trimmed by 4 bases and 2 bases, with 10 bases remaining between them. CDR3 nucleotide sequence: TGCGCCAGCAGCCCTACTGAAACCTACGAGCAGTACTTC. This translates into CASSPTETYEQYF.

The chain couples TRBV12-3 or TRBV12-4 to TRBJ1-4, with D possibly matching TRBD1 (5 bases). V gave up 3 bases and J gave up 4 bases, with 9 bases separating them. The CDR3 length is 14 residues. The CDR3 loop is CASSFKGSNEKLFF. Here the CDR3 DNA reads TGTGCCAGCAGTTTCAAGGGGAGTAATGAAAAACTGTTTTTT.

This clonotype was detected once. The V and J genes are TRBV10-3 and TRBJ2-1; 13 nucleotides agree with TRBD2. Per the germline V gene, CDR1 is ENHRY and CDR2 is SYGVKD. The CDR3 is made up of 17 amino acids. The V and J ends lost 9 bases and 0 bases, in that order; junction bases with no gene match: 8. CDR3 nucleotide sequence: TGTGCCATTAAAGCGACTAGCGGGGGGAGCTCCTACAATGAGCAGTTCTTC. It codes for CAIKATSGGSSYNEQFF.

This chain links TRBV3-1 with TRBJ2-3; 8 positions agree with TRBD1. Germline V gives CDR1 LGHDT, CDR2 YNNKEL (reference sequence). This CDR3 has 15 residues. V dropped 3 bases and J dropped 4; count of bases not matched to a gene: 6. The CDR3 DNA reads as TGTGCCAGCAGCCAGGACAGGGCGATCGCAGATACGCAGTATTTT. Encoded protein: CASSQDRAIADTQYF.

This sequence joins TRBV19 and TRBJ1-2; the match to TRBD1 covers 9 bases. J gave up 4 bases and V 5 bases, and 5 bases lay outside the gene matches. The CDR3 sequence is 14 residues long. Germline V lookup: CDR1 LNHDA, CDR2 SQIVND (reference sequence). CDR3 bases: TGTGCCAGTAGTCGACAGGGGGGTCGCTATGGCTACACCTTC. It specifies CASSRQGGRYGYTF.

This chain connects TRBV6-1 to TRBJ2-4; D not resolved. The CDR3 contains 13 residues. The germline V gene encodes CDR1 MNHNS and CDR2 SASEGT. V lost 5 bases, J lost 8 bases, and 13 bases lay in between. The CDR3 bases are TGTGCCAGCAGTTACTCCCCGCTAGACATTCAGTACTTC. Translated: CASSYSPLDIQYF.

The chain employs TRBV12-5 and TRBJ1-1, with no clear D. V was clipped by 7 bases and J by 1 base, with 10 bases between them. Germline assignment: CDR1 LGHNT and CDR2 FRNRAP. The CDR3 runs 13 residues. The CDR3 spells CASALGRNTEAFF. The CDR3 DNA is TGTGCTAGTGCCCTGGGAAGGAACACTGAAGCTTTCTTT.

CDR3 loop: CASSVYGNSNQPQHF. CDR3 DNA sequence: TGTGCCAGCAGTGTCTACGGAAATAGCAATCAGCCCCAGCATTTT. This chain links TRBV2 with TRBJ1-5; unclear D gene. The CDR3 has 15 amino acids. CDR1 SNHLY and CDR2 FYNNEI come from the germline V gene. V gave up 4 bases and J gave up 0 bases, with 10 bases separating them.

This clonotype was counted only a few times. V is TRBV5-5 and J is TRBJ1-5; D call uncertain. CDR1 SGHKS and CDR2 YYEKEE come from the germline V gene (reference sequence). The CDR3 contains 15 residues. The V end was cut by 0 bases, the J end by 3 bases, with 10 bases between. CDR3 coding DNA: TGTGCCAGCAGCTTGGTAGTAGAGCACAATCAGCCCCAGCATTTT. It codes for CASSLVVEHNQPQHF.

This chain connects TRBV12-3 or TRBV12-4 to TRBJ1-1, with a tentative D call TRBD1 (6 bases). This CDR3 is built from 14 residues. Trimming removed 4 bases at V and 4 bases at J, with 13 bases between. CDR3 region: CASSWTVRVTEAFF. The CDR3 region has the DNA TGTGCCAGCAGTTGGACAGTCCGGGTCACTGAAGCTTTCTTT.

This chain joins TRBV20-1 and TRBJ2-1; 9 bases match TRBD2. This CDR3 is 15 amino acids long. Per the germline V gene, CDR1 is DFQATT and CDR2 is SNEGSKA (reference sequence). The J segment lost 1 base and the V segment lost 1 base, leaving 2 bases of the junction unmatched. CDR3 in amino acids: CSARGGGASYNEQFF. The CDR3 region has the DNA TGCAGTGCTAGAGGCGGGGGGGCGTCCTACAATGAGCAGTTCTTC.

The CDR3 loop reads CSVMTGGASGYTF. CDR3 DNA sequence: TGCAGCGTTATGACAGGGGGCGCGAGTGGCTACACCTTC. This chain connects TRBV29-1 to TRBJ1-2; 10 bases match TRBD1. CDR3 length equals 13 residues. Germline CDR1 SQVTM, CDR2 ANQGSEA. The V gene end was trimmed by 5 bases and the J gene end by 7 bases; junction bases not matched to a gene: 7.

V and J are TRBV12-3 or TRBV12-4 and TRBJ2-7, with D possibly TRBD1 on 5 matching bases. V was clipped by 1 base and J by 0 bases, with 10 bases between them. The CDR3 has 15 amino acids. Here the CDR3 DNA reads TGTGCCAGCAGTTTAGGGGGCCTACTCTCCTACGAGCAGTACTTC. Translation: CASSLGGLLSYEQYF.

The V gene is TRBV29-1, the J gene TRBJ2-1, with D uncertain. Germline V lookup: CDR1 SQVTM, CDR2 ANQGSEA. Trimming pared 5 bases from V and 0 bases from J, leaving 5 bases between. This CDR3 is built from 12 residues. The CDR3 DNA reads as TGCAGCGTTCAACGCTCCTACAATGAGCAGTTCTTC. Its translation is CSVQRSYNEQFF.

This chain links TRBV5-4 with TRBJ2-5; 7 bases fit TRBD1. The CDR3 covers 16 residues. V was clipped by 4 bases and J by 1 base; unmatched bases: 10. In germline, CDR1 is SGHNT, CDR2 YYREEE (reference sequence). As DNA, the CDR3 is TGTGCCAGCAGCCGTACAGGGGTGTCCCTCCAAGAGACCCAGTACTTC. This codes for CASSRTGVSLQETQYF.

This clonotype was seen more than once but under ten times. This sequence joins TRBV5-5 and TRBJ1-2; 7 bases map to TRBD1. After removal of 3 bases from V and 3 bases from J, the junction contained 8 bases not matched to a gene. Germline assignment: CDR1 SGHKS and CDR2 YYEKEE (reference sequence). The CDR3 totals 15 residues. CDR3 region: CASSSPGQTYYGYTF. In DNA form, the CDR3 reads TGTGCCAGCAGCTCGCCGGGACAGACCTACTATGGCTACACCTTC. The entire variable domain, with the rest obtained from reference TRBV5-5 and TRBJ1-2, is as follows: DAGVTQSPTHLIKTRGQQVTLRCSPISGHKSVSWYQQVLGQGPQFIFQYYEKEERGRGNFPDRFSARQFPNYSSELNVNALLLGDSALYLCASSSPGQTYYGYTFGSGTRLTVV.

The CDR3 loop reads CASTPSGGATNEKLFF. CDR3 sequence (DNA): TGCGCCAGCACCCCCTCAGGAGGTGCAACTAATGAAAAACTGTTTTTT. V is TRBV5-1 and J is TRBJ1-4; D is ambiguous. This CDR3 contains 16 residues. The germline V and J ends were trimmed by 6 bases and 0 bases, with 15 bases remaining between them. Germline V gene sequence: CDR1 SGHRS, CDR2 YFSETQ. Combining the CDR3 with reference TRBV5-1 and TRBJ1-4 gives the whole variable domain KAGVTQTPRYLIKTRGQQVTLSCSPISGHRSVSWYQQTPGQGLQFLFEYFSETQRNKGNFPGRFSGRQFSNSRSEMNVSTLELGDSALYLCASTPSGGATNEKLFFGSGTQLSVL.

The chain couples TRBV7-3 to TRBJ2-1; TRBD2 agrees at 9 bases. Germline V gene sequence: CDR1 SGHTA, CDR2 FQGTGA. This CDR3 is built from 14 residues. The J segment lost 9 bases and the V segment lost 2 bases, leaving 5 bases of the junction unmatched. This chain's CDR3 is CASSLGGGAGEQFF. CDR3 DNA: TGTGCCAGCAGCTTAGGCGGGGGGGCGGGTGAGCAGTTCTTC.

V and J are TRBV11-2 and TRBJ2-7, with D uncertain. V was clipped by 7 bases and J by 5 bases, with 15 bases between them. This CDR3 comprises 13 residues. Germline V CDR1 and CDR2: SGHAT, FQNNGV. CDR3 sequence: CASTSVMVDEQYF. The CDR3 nucleotides read TGTGCCAGCACCTCAGTCATGGTCGACGAGCAGTACTTC. Using reference TRBV11-2 and TRBJ2-7 for the parts outside the CDR3, the full variable domain is EAGVAQSPRYKIIEKRQSVAFWCNPISGHATLYWYQQILGQGPKLLIQFQNNGVVDDSQLPKDRFSAERLKGVDSTLKIQPAKLEDSAVYLCASTSVMVDEQYFGPGTRLTVT.

V is TRBV10-3 and J is TRBJ1-5; D unclear. Trimming shortened V by 4 bases and J by 4 bases, and 11 bases separated the two germline ends. CDR1 and CDR2 from the germline V gene are ENHRY and SYGVKD. The CDR3 is 14 residues long. CDR3 in amino acids: CAISAGPLNQPQHF. CDR3 sequence (DNA): TGTGCCATCAGTGCCGGGCCCCTTAATCAGCCCCAGCATTTT.

This clonotype was counted between two and nine times. The chain links TRBV29-1 to TRBJ1-2, with D perhaps matching TRBD1 (6 bases). The germline V and J ends were trimmed by 7 bases and 1 base, with 7 bases remaining between them. Germline-derived CDR1 and CDR2 are SQVTM and ANQGSEA. There are 11 residues in the CDR3. The CDR3 nucleotides read TGCAGCGGGACAGATAACTATGGCTACACCTTC. The encoded protein is CSGTDNYGYTF.

This chain connects TRBV6-1 to TRBJ1-1; D may be TRBD1 (5 bases). The CDR3 is made up of 14 amino acids. Germline V lookup: CDR1 MNHNS, CDR2 SASEGT. V was cut by 11 bases and J by 4 bases, with 20 bases left in between. CDR3 sequence: CACRDPPFGTEAFF. The DNA for the CDR3 is TGTGCCTGCCGGGACCCCCCTTTCGGCACTGAAGCTTTCTTT.